Detailed here is one T cell receptor beta chain. The repertoire was sequenced with immunoSEQ multiplex PCR; TCRdb's copy has only in-frame clones and lacks some. The table lists roughly 69,000 clones, 92% of them singletons, with over 1.3% in the top ten. This sample is drawn from a study of T cell changes during pregnancy in multiple sclerosis. CDR3 size: 15 residues. Germline CDR1 is ENHRY and CDR2 is SYGVKD. The V and J ends lost 4 bases and 4 bases, in that order; junction bases with no gene match: 8. The TCR comes from a female donor with multiple sclerosis, enrolled in a pregnancy study. Sequencing was performed on peripheral blood, taken after pregnancy. The V and J genes are TRBV10-3 and TRBJ1-2; TRBD1 matches 8 bases. CDR3 in DNA: TGTGCCATCAGTGGAGCGACAGGGGCGTCCTATGGCTACACCTTC. Its translation: CAISGATGASYGYTF.